Listed below are T cell receptor beta chains from one sample, sequenced in a study of CD8 T cells in ankylosing spondylitis. TCRdb fed the 5' RACE reads into MiXCR, producing one record per CDR3 protein. The sample contains a few hundred thousand distinct CDR3 sequences, more than 20% of which appear only once. The sample taken for sequencing was blood, either unsorted or a sorted T cell fraction (not recorded which). The receptors derive from a male donor with ankylosing spondylitis. Both conserved end residues are part of each CDR3. The order of the fields is D gene, V gene, J gene, clone size, CDR3 DNA, CDR3 protein. The D gene is left open where the match is weak. The size field is filled for only some rows; it gives once, few, many or a size class.

d_call: TRBD2; v_call: TRBV29-1; j_call: TRBJ2-1; clone_size: many; cdr3_nt: TGCAGCGTTGTTTGGGGGAGGGCCTACAATGAGCAGTTCTTC; cdr3_aa: CSVVWGRAYNEQFF
d_call: NA; v_call: TRBV5-1; j_call: TRBJ2-7; clone_size: NA; cdr3_nt: TGCGCCAGCAGCTTGTTGCAGGGGAAGGGATACGAGCAGTACTTC; cdr3_aa: CASSLLQGKGYEQYF
d_call: TRBD2; v_call: TRBV6-5; j_call: TRBJ2-7; clone_size: few; cdr3_nt: TGTGCCAGCAGTTACTCCCTGGGGCAGGCGGGGGACGGGCAGTACTTC; cdr3_aa: CASSYSLGQAGDGQYF
d_call: NA; v_call: TRBV7-2; j_call: TRBJ1-2; clone_size: NA; cdr3_nt: TGTGCCAGCAGCTTCGAATTAAACAATGGCTACACCTTC; cdr3_aa: CASSFELNNGYTF
d_call: NA; v_call: TRBV10-3; j_call: TRBJ2-2; clone_size: many; cdr3_nt: TGTGCCATCAGTGAGTCGAAGCGCGGGTCGAACACCGGGGAGCTGTTTTTT; cdr3_aa: CAISESKRGSNTGELFF
d_call: TRBD2; v_call: TRBV6-1; j_call: TRBJ2-3; clone_size: NA; cdr3_nt: TGTGCCAGCGGCAGAGCGGGAGCCAGCACAGATACGCAGTATTTT; cdr3_aa: CASGRAGASTDTQYF
d_call: NA; v_call: TRBV7-9; j_call: TRBJ2-1; clone_size: few; cdr3_nt: TGTGCCAGCAGCTTAATTAACCTCCTGCAGTCAAAGCAGTTCTTC; cdr3_aa: CASSLINLLQSKQFF
d_call: TRBD1; v_call: TRBV6-1; j_call: TRBJ2-4; clone_size: few; cdr3_nt: TGTGCCAGCAGACGGACAGGGGGCGCCGAAAACATTCAGTACTTC; cdr3_aa: CASRRTGGAENIQYF
d_call: NA; v_call: TRBV6-5; j_call: TRBJ2-5; clone_size: NA; cdr3_nt: TGTGCCAGCAGTTACTCTAACGTCGGGACCCAGTACTTC; cdr3_aa: CASSYSNVGTQYF
d_call: NA; v_call: TRBV25-1; j_call: TRBJ2-3; clone_size: few; cdr3_nt: TGTGCCAGCAGTCCCAGGGCCACAGATACGCAGTATTTT; cdr3_aa: CASSPRATDTQYF
d_call: NA; v_call: TRBV5-1; j_call: TRBJ1-5; clone_size: few; cdr3_nt: TGCGCCAGCAGCTTGGAGCTGGACCAGCCCCAGCATTTT; cdr3_aa: CASSLELDQPQHF
d_call: TRBD2; v_call: TRBV7-3; j_call: TRBJ2-2; clone_size: NA; cdr3_nt: TGTGCCAGCAGCCAACTAGCGGGAGGAGCCGGGGAGCTGTTTTTT; cdr3_aa: CASSQLAGGAGELFF
d_call: TRBD2; v_call: TRBV28; j_call: TRBJ2-6; clone_size: NA; cdr3_nt: TGTGCCAGCAGTTTAGGGGGGGTGACGGGGGCCAACGTCCTGACTTTC; cdr3_aa: CASSLGGVTGANVLTF
d_call: NA; v_call: TRBV9; j_call: TRBJ2-1; clone_size: NA; cdr3_nt: TGTGCCAGCAGCGTTAGCGAACCGTACAATGAGCAGTTCTTC; cdr3_aa: CASSVSEPYNEQFF
d_call: NA; v_call: TRBV11-2; j_call: TRBJ2-1; clone_size: NA; cdr3_nt: TGTGCCAGCAGCTTAGTAACCGGAGGCAATGAGCAGTTCTTC; cdr3_aa: CASSLVTGGNEQFF
d_call: NA; v_call: TRBV6-1; j_call: TRBJ2-1; clone_size: NA; cdr3_nt: TGTGCCAGCAGTGAATCCAGCGTCAATGAGCAGTTCTTC; cdr3_aa: CASSESSVNEQFF
d_call: NA; v_call: TRBV7-2; j_call: TRBJ1-4; clone_size: NA; cdr3_nt: TGTGCCAGCAGCTTAGGGGGGGCGCTGACTAATGAAAAACTGTTTTTT; cdr3_aa: CASSLGGALTNEKLFF
d_call: NA; v_call: TRBV27; j_call: TRBJ2-7; clone_size: NA; cdr3_nt: TGTGCCAGCAAAGTACGGGGATCCTACGAGCAGTACTTC; cdr3_aa: CASKVRGSYEQYF
d_call: NA; v_call: TRBV29-1; j_call: TRBJ2-2; clone_size: few; cdr3_nt: TGCAGCGTTGGGAGCACCGGGGAGCTGTTTTTT; cdr3_aa: CSVGSTGELFF
d_call: TRBD2; v_call: TRBV29-1; j_call: TRBJ2-3; clone_size: NA; cdr3_nt: TGCAGCGCAGGGGGTGTTAGCGGGAGGGCCGGAGATACGCAGTATTTT; cdr3_aa: CSAGGVSGRAGDTQYF
d_call: NA; v_call: TRBV19; j_call: TRBJ2-7; clone_size: NA; cdr3_nt: TGTGCCAGTAGTGGGTTAGCGGTCTCCTACGAGCAGTACTTC; cdr3_aa: CASSGLAVSYEQYF
d_call: TRBD2; v_call: TRBV18; j_call: TRBJ2-3; clone_size: NA; cdr3_nt: TGTGCCAGCTCACCACAGGGGACTAGCGGGAGTTCGATTACAGATACGCAGTATTTT; cdr3_aa: CASSPQGTSGSSITDTQYF
d_call: TRBD2; v_call: TRBV9; j_call: TRBJ2-2; clone_size: few; cdr3_nt: TGTGCCAGCAGCGTAGCGGGGGGATACAACACCGGGGAGCTGTTTTTT; cdr3_aa: CASSVAGGYNTGELFF
d_call: NA; v_call: TRBV7-2; j_call: TRBJ1-2; clone_size: many; cdr3_nt: TGTGCCAGCAGCTTAGACCAGAACTATGGCTACACCTTC; cdr3_aa: CASSLDQNYGYTF
d_call: NA; v_call: TRBV6-1; j_call: TRBJ2-2; clone_size: NA; cdr3_nt: TGTGCCAGCTCGACGCGGGCGAACACCGGGGAGCTGTTTTTT; cdr3_aa: CASSTRANTGELFF
d_call: NA; v_call: TRBV7-9; j_call: TRBJ2-5; clone_size: NA; cdr3_nt: TGTGCCAGCAGCCCTTTCGGGACAAGTAAGACCCAGTACTTC; cdr3_aa: CASSPFGTSKTQYF
d_call: NA; v_call: TRBV7-8; j_call: TRBJ1-4; clone_size: few; cdr3_nt: TGTGCCAGCAGCCCGAGGGGGAGGATTAATGAAAAACTGTTTTTT; cdr3_aa: CASSPRGRINEKLFF
d_call: NA; v_call: TRBV7-2; j_call: TRBJ1-5; clone_size: many; cdr3_nt: TGTGCCAGCAGCCCGGGGAGCCCCAATCAGCCCCAGCATTTT; cdr3_aa: CASSPGSPNQPQHF
d_call: NA; v_call: TRBV5-1; j_call: TRBJ2-5; clone_size: few; cdr3_nt: TGCGCCAGCAATATTGAAGGGAATCAAGAGACCCAGTACTTC; cdr3_aa: CASNIEGNQETQYF
d_call: TRBD2; v_call: TRBV5-1; j_call: TRBJ2-1; clone_size: few; cdr3_nt: TGCGCCAGCAGCCTGGACGTAGCGGGAGGGCTAGATGAGCAGTTCTTC; cdr3_aa: CASSLDVAGGLDEQFF
d_call: TRBD2; v_call: TRBV9; j_call: TRBJ2-2; clone_size: many; cdr3_nt: TGTGCCAGCAGCGCCGGACTAGCGGTGAACACCGGGGAGCTGTTTTTT; cdr3_aa: CASSAGLAVNTGELFF
d_call: TRBD1; v_call: TRBV29-1; j_call: TRBJ1-1; clone_size: few; cdr3_nt: TGCAGCGTTGGAAGGACAGGGATCCCTTCCATGAACACTGAAGCTTTCTTT; cdr3_aa: CSVGRTGIPSMNTEAFF
d_call: NA; v_call: TRBV20-1; j_call: TRBJ2-5; clone_size: NA; cdr3_nt: TGCAGCCTTGCTAAAGCAGAGACCCAGTACTTC; cdr3_aa: CSLAKAETQYF
d_call: NA; v_call: TRBV7-9; j_call: TRBJ2-3; clone_size: NA; cdr3_nt: TGTGCCAGCAGCTCTGACTGGAGTGGGAGAGACACAGATACGCAGTATTTT; cdr3_aa: CASSSDWSGRDTDTQYF
d_call: NA; v_call: TRBV20-1; j_call: TRBJ2-2; clone_size: few; cdr3_nt: TGCAGTGCTAGGAACCTCTACACCGGGGAGCTGTTTTTT; cdr3_aa: CSARNLYTGELFF
d_call: TRBD1; v_call: TRBV5-1; j_call: TRBJ2-7; clone_size: NA; cdr3_nt: TGCGCCAGCAGCTGGGGGACAGACTCCTACGAGCAGTACTTC; cdr3_aa: CASSWGTDSYEQYF
d_call: TRBD1; v_call: TRBV20-1; j_call: TRBJ1-3; clone_size: NA; cdr3_nt: TGCAGTGCTATCGACAGGGATATCTCTGGAAACACCATATATTTT; cdr3_aa: CSAIDRDISGNTIYF
d_call: NA; v_call: TRBV12-3/TRBV12-4; j_call: TRBJ1-3; clone_size: many; cdr3_nt: TGTGCCAGCAGCCAGTCCCGGGGGCTGGCAAACACCATATATTTT; cdr3_aa: CASSQSRGLANTIYF
d_call: TRBD2; v_call: TRBV11-2; j_call: TRBJ2-1; clone_size: few; cdr3_nt: TGTGCCAGCAGGCAACTAGCGGGAGTACTCAATGAGCAGTTCTTC; cdr3_aa: CASRQLAGVLNEQFF
d_call: NA; v_call: TRBV6-2/TRBV6-3; j_call: TRBJ1-1; clone_size: few; cdr3_nt: TGTGCCAGCAGTTACTCGATATTGATCACTGAAGCTTTCTTT; cdr3_aa: CASSYSILITEAFF
d_call: NA; v_call: TRBV20-1; j_call: TRBJ2-5; clone_size: NA; cdr3_nt: TGCAGTGCTAGACCGTCGGGGCTACAAGAGACCCAGTACTTC; cdr3_aa: CSARPSGLQETQYF
d_call: NA; v_call: TRBV7-9; j_call: TRBJ1-2; clone_size: once; cdr3_nt: TGTGCCAGCAGCCGGGCTAACTATGGCTACACCTTC; cdr3_aa: CASSRANYGYTF
d_call: NA; v_call: TRBV20-1; j_call: TRBJ1-1; clone_size: few; cdr3_nt: TGCAGTGCTACCCAGTCAGGGTGGGGGAATGAAGCTTTCTTT; cdr3_aa: CSATQSGWGNEAFF
d_call: NA; v_call: TRBV12-3/TRBV12-4; j_call: TRBJ2-6; clone_size: NA; cdr3_nt: TGTGCCAGCAGTTACACAGGGTATGGGGCCAACGTCCTGACTTTC; cdr3_aa: CASSYTGYGANVLTF
d_call: NA; v_call: TRBV10-1; j_call: TRBJ2-5; clone_size: NA; cdr3_nt: TGCGCCAGCAGTGAGTCCAGAACTGGAGAGACCCAGTACTTC; cdr3_aa: CASSESRTGETQYF
d_call: NA; v_call: TRBV28; j_call: TRBJ2-1; clone_size: NA; cdr3_nt: TGTGCCAGCAGTCCCTCGGGGGTCTCCTACAATGAGCAGTTCTTC; cdr3_aa: CASSPSGVSYNEQFF